One T cell receptor (beta chain) is described in this entry. The sample comes from a study of blood T cell repertoires in COVID-19. Trimming at V came to 5 bases and at J to 3 bases, leaving 5 bases not matched to a gene. The length of the CDR3 is 14 residues. Per germline, CDR1 SGHNT and CDR2 YENEEA. Some clones are missing from TCRdb's copy, which holds only in-frame ones; the method was immunoSEQ multiplex PCR. The repertoire holds about 250,000 clones, with just under 85% as singletons. The sequence was collected from an elderly man with acute or convalescent COVID-19. The sample was peripheral blood. The V and J genes are TRBV11-3 and TRBJ2-7; 9 bases are a match to TRBD1. CDR3 in amino acids: CASSGRQGGYEQYF. The DNA of the CDR3 is TGTGCCAGCAGCGGCCGACAGGGGGGCTACGAGCAGTACTTC.